The 27 T cell receptor beta chains below come from one sample, sequenced in a study of Graves' ophthalmopathy and Graves' hyperthyroidism. Amplification targeted the TCR beta CDR3 regions, with RNA transcripts as the source material. The library came from an HTBI-primed first-round RT-PCR and a second-round multiplex PCR. TCRdb processed the multiplex PCR reads anew with MiXCR; each CDR3 protein has one entry. The sample holds tens of thousands of distinct CDR3 sequences; approximately 50% are singletons and the top ten take 4.5% to 5%. What was sequenced was peripheral blood. The receptors were gathered from an adult woman with Graves' ophthalmopathy.

Points on this clonotype: A much bigger clone sits one base away, suggesting this may be a read error. The conserved phenylalanine or tryptophan is not found at the CDR3 terminus, so this likely reflects a read error. The chain uses TRBV3-1 and TRBJ1-6, with a possible D match to TRBD1 (6 bases). The CDR3 runs 15 residues. CDR1 is LGHDT and CDR2 is YNNKEL in the germline V gene (reference sequence). V dropped 6 bases and J dropped 8 bases, with 17 bases sitting between them. This CDR3 reads CASSNTRGNDSPLHS. CDR3 DNA sequence: TGTGCCAGCAGTAATACCAGGGGTAATGATTCACCCCTCCACTCT.

The chain's CDR3 is CSARDTAYTEAFF. DNA of the CDR3: TGCAGTGCTAGAGATACGGCTTACACTGAAGCTTTCTTT. The chain links TRBV20-1 to TRBJ1-1; D unresolved. This CDR3 is 13 amino acids long. Deletions cut 0 bases from V and 3 bases from J, with 8 bases between. Germline CDR1 DFQATT, CDR2 SNEGSKA (reference sequence).

This clonotype was observed a few times. The genes are TRBV30 and TRBJ2-1; D remains ambiguous. The V and J ends lost 0 bases and 0 bases respectively, with 12 bases between them. CDR3 length: 16 residues. Germline V CDR1 and CDR2: GTSNPN, SVGIG (reference sequence). For the CDR3, the DNA is TGTGCCTGGAGTGTAGGGCTGCTAACCTCCTACAATGAGCAGTTCTTC. It is translated as CAWSVGLLTSYNEQFF. The variable domain in full, with the rest retrieved from reference TRBV30 and TRBJ2-1, is SQTIHQWPATLVQPVGSPLSLECTVEGTSNPNLYWYRQAAGRGLQLLFYSVGIGQISSEVPQNLSASRPQDRQFILSSKKLLLSDSGFYLCAWSVGLLTSYNEQFFGPGTRLTVL.

Comment on this clonotype: This CDR3 is missing its conserved last phenylalanine or tryptophan, likely due to a read error. The V gene is TRBV5-1, the J gene TRBJ2-7; weak D call: TRBD2 (7 bases). CDR1 and CDR2 from the germline V gene are SGHRS and YFSETQ. The V gene lost 2 bases and the J gene lost 2 bases, with 14 bases spanning the gap. The CDR3 length is 15 residues. CDR3 region: CASSFRGGATYEQYS. The DNA for the CDR3 is TGCGCCAGCAGCTTCAGAGGGGGGGCTACCTACGAGCAGTACTCC.

This clonotype was picked up many times. This chain joins TRBV9 and TRBJ1-2; D unresolved. Germline V gene lookup returns CDR1 SGDLS and CDR2 YYNGEE. Between the trimmed V and J ends, which lost 4 bases and 5 bases, there was a span of 6 bases. The CDR3 has 11 residues. CDR3 sequence: CASSSSYGYTF. The CDR3 nucleotides read TGTGCCAGCAGCTCGTCTTATGGCTACACCTTC. Full variable domain (outside the CDR3, taken from reference TRBV9 and TRBJ1-2): DSGVTQTPKHLITATGQRVTLRCSPRSGDLSVYWYQQSLDQGLQFLIQYYNGEERAKGNILERFSAQQFPDLHSELNLSSLELGDSALYFCASSSSYGYTFGSGTRLTVV.

This clonotype has a single count. The V gene is TRBV5-4, the J gene TRBJ2-3; TRBD2 might be the D (5 bases). In germline, CDR1 is SGHNT, CDR2 YYREEE (reference sequence). Trimming removed 0 bases at V and 2 bases at J, with 13 bases between. This CDR3 has 16 residues. This chain's CDR3 is CASSLGVGGDTDTQYF. In nucleotides, the CDR3 is TGTGCCAGCAGCTTGGGGGTCGGAGGAGACACAGATACGCAGTATTTT.

This chain links TRBV20-1 with TRBJ1-2; 7 positions agree with TRBD1. The CDR3 consists of 16 residues. CDR1 is DFQATT, CDR2 SNEGSKA, per germline (reference sequence). The V gene end was trimmed by 5 bases and the J gene end by 0 bases; junction bases not matched to a gene: 12. CDR3 nucleotides: TGCAGTGCTCCCATCACCGGGACAGACTCTAACTATGGCTACACCTTC. This encodes CSAPITGTDSNYGYTF.

The chain is built from TRBV3-1 and TRBJ2-5; 7 bases fit TRBD1. The CDR3 covers 17 residues. Germline CDR1 is LGHDT and CDR2 is YNNKEL (reference sequence). Losses at the gene ends were 1 base for V and 2 bases for J; bases not matched to a gene: 10. The CDR3 DNA reads as TGTGCCAGCAGCCAAGTGCCGGGACAGCTCGTTCAAGAGACCCAGTACTTC. Its protein product is CASSQVPGQLVQETQYF.

The chain carries TRBV2 and TRBJ2-3; D gene unclear. V lost 4 bases and J 0 bases, leaving 11 bases between the germline ends. Germline V lookup: CDR1 SNHLY, CDR2 FYNNEI. CDR3 length: 15 residues. For the CDR3, the DNA is TGTGCCAGCAGTGTTATGGTAGCTAGCACAGATACGCAGTATTTT. Translated, it gives CASSVMVASTDTQYF.

This clonotype has just a few counts. The rearrangement links TRBV29-1 to TRBJ2-3; D is undetermined. Germline V gene data show CDR1 as SQVTM and CDR2 as ANQGSEA. The germline V and J ends were trimmed by 2 bases and 7 bases, with 10 bases remaining between them. The CDR3 runs to 12 residues. This CDR3 reads CSVELGAYTQYF. CDR3 coding DNA: TGCAGCGTTGAACTGGGTGCGTATACGCAGTATTTT.

The chain combines TRBV20-1 with TRBJ2-7; 10 positions match TRBD1. The CDR3 consists of 15 residues. CDR1 is DFQATT, CDR2 SNEGSKA, per germline (reference sequence). Trimming took 3 bases from V and 3 from J; bases not matched to a gene: 8. The CDR3 DNA sequence: TGCAGTGCTAGGGTAACGGGACAGGGGTTCTACGAGCAGTACTTC. Translating it yields CSARVTGQGFYEQYF.

The genes are TRBV7-3 and TRBJ2-3; 12 bases agree with TRBD2. CDR3 length equals 17 residues. The germline CDR1 and CDR2 sequences are SGHTA and FQGTGA. V was clipped by 5 bases and J by 5 bases; unmatched bases: 11. The CDR3 sequence is CASSIEASGRAEDTQYF. The DNA for the CDR3 is TGTGCCAGCAGCATAGAAGCTAGCGGGAGGGCCGAAGATACGCAGTATTTT.

This clonotype was seen many times. The chain combines TRBV20-1 with TRBJ1-5; D ambiguous. Germline V lookup: CDR1 DFQATT, CDR2 SNEGSKA (reference sequence). The CDR3 runs to 14 residues. Trimming shortened V by 0 bases and J by 0 bases, and 6 bases separated the two germline ends. CDR3 in DNA: TGCAGTGCTAGAGATAGTTATAGCAATCAGCCCCAGCATTTT. Translation gives CSARDSYSNQPQHF.

This chain links TRBV7-2 with TRBJ2-5; 7 bases are a match to TRBD1. Unmatched junction bases numbered 4, after V lost 6 bases and J lost 3 bases. This CDR3 has 13 amino acids. Germline V gives CDR1 SGHTA, CDR2 FQGNSA. The CDR3 is CASRDDREETQYF. The CDR3 nucleotides read TGTGCCAGCAGGGACGACAGGGAAGAGACCCAGTACTTC.

The chain uses TRBV28 and TRBJ2-5, with 11 bases fitting TRBD2. Germline CDR1 MDHEN, CDR2 SYDVKM. This CDR3 is built from 14 residues. Germline trimming cut 3 bases from V and 5 bases from J; bases unmatched to any gene: 2. CDR3 nucleotide sequence: TGTGCCAGCAGTTTTAGCGGGAGGGCGGAGACCCAGTACTTC. Its protein is CASSFSGRAETQYF.

In DNA form, the CDR3 reads TGCGCCAGCAGCTCCCCCGGGACAACTCAAGAGACCCAGTACTTC. It yields the protein CASSSPGTTQETQYF. The gene calls are TRBV5-1 and TRBJ2-5; tentatively, D is TRBD1 (6 bases). Germline CDR1 SGHRS, CDR2 YFSETQ. The germline V and J ends were trimmed by 3 bases and 2 bases, with 14 bases remaining between them. The CDR3 is 15 residues long. Complete variable domain (other parts from reference TRBV5-1 and TRBJ2-5): KAGVTQTPRYLIKTRGQQVTLSCSPISGHRSVSWYQQTPGQGLQFLFEYFSETQRNKGNFPGRFSGRQFSNSRSEMNVSTLELGDSALYLCASSSPGTTQETQYFGPGTRLLVL.

This clonotype was picked up one time. The chain combines TRBV15 with TRBJ2-3; 14 bases are shared with TRBD2. Per germline, CDR1 LNHNV and CDR2 YYDKDF (reference sequence). The CDR3 contains 18 residues. J lost 4 bases, V lost 1 base, and 7 bases had no gene match. The CDR3 loop reads CATSRALGTSGSSDTQYF. The CDR3 DNA reads TGTGCCACCAGCAGAGCTCTTGGGACTAGCGGGAGTTCAGATACGCAGTATTTT.

This clonotype was counted ten times or more. The chain is built from TRBV7-9 and TRBJ2-5; weak D call: TRBD2 (6 bases). This CDR3 region has 16 residues. Per the germline V gene, CDR1 is SEHNR and CDR2 is FQNEAQ (reference sequence). V lost 1 base to trimming and J lost 5 bases, with 17 bases between them. CDR3 coding DNA: TGTGCCAGCAGCTTAGATTGGCGGGGACTTAAGGAGACCCAGTACTTC. Its protein is CASSLDWRGLKETQYF.

The sample holds one count of this clonotype. The chain recombines TRBV20-1 with TRBJ2-7; D gene uncertain. The germline CDR1 and CDR2 sequences are DFQATT and SNEGSKA (reference sequence). V lost 5 bases and J lost 4, with 15 bases in between. This CDR3 has 13 residues. CDR3 bases: TGCAGTGCTCCCGACGTATCTGGATACGAGCAGTACTTC. Protein: CSAPDVSGYEQYF.

Notes on this clonotype: The conserved final phenylalanine or tryptophan is absent from the CDR3, which likely points to a read error. The DNA is left out, because the CDR3 cannot be placed on it with certainty; the CDR3 is given as TCRdb lists it. The J gene is TRBJ2-2, the V gene TRBV9; TRBD2, the table's D call, was not compared with the DNA. The CDR3 adds up to 8 amino acids, both ends counted. Germline values: CDR1 SGDLS, CDR2 YYNGEE. This CDR3 is CASSAGLA.

This clonotype was seen ten or more times. The CDR3 DNA sequence: TGTGCCAGCAGCTTGGGCCAGGCTAACAATGAGCAGTTCTTC. It encodes CASSLGQANNEQFF. This chain uses TRBV7-3 with TRBJ2-1; D is undetermined. CDR1 and CDR2 (germline): SGHTA, FQGTGA. V was shortened by 3 bases and J by 5 bases, with 11 bases between the two germline ends. CDR3 length: 14 amino acids.

The chain links TRBV20-1 to TRBJ2-1; D ambiguous. Germline values: CDR1 DFQATT, CDR2 SNEGSKA (reference sequence). The CDR3 is 13 amino acids. Trimming cost V 0 bases and J 9 bases, with 12 bases left between them. The CDR3 DNA sequence: TGCAGTGCTAGAGATCGGGTATTTGGTGAGCAGTTCTTC. It specifies CSARDRVFGEQFF.

The chain uses TRBV5-6 and TRBJ1-6, with a possible D match to TRBD1 (5 bases). Trimming removed 6 bases at V and 9 bases at J, with 16 bases between. The CDR3 consists of 14 residues. Germline CDR1 reads SGHDT; CDR2 reads YYEEEE. CDR3 loop: CASMEGIGGSPLHF. Written as DNA, the CDR3 is TGTGCCAGCATGGAAGGGATCGGGGGTTCACCCCTCCACTTT. The full variable domain, rest sourced from reference TRBV5-6 and TRBJ1-6, is DAGVTQSPTHLIKTRGQQVTLRCSPKSGHDTVSWYQQALGQGPQFIFQYYEEEERQRGNFPDRFSGHQFPNYSSELNVNALLLGDSALYLCASMEGIGGSPLHFGNGTRLTVT.

This clonotype has just a few counts. This rearrangement joins TRBV27 to TRBJ1-4; 10 nucleotides align to TRBD1. Germline V gene data show CDR1 as MNHEY and CDR2 as SMNVEV (reference sequence). V trimming: 2 bases; J trimming: 3 bases; junction bases outside the gene matches: 0. This CDR3 region has 15 residues. CDR3 region: CASSLGQGANEKLFF. DNA of the CDR3: TGTGCCAGCAGTTTAGGACAGGGGGCTAATGAAAAACTGTTTTTT. The whole variable domain, filled in from reference TRBV27 and TRBJ1-4, reads EAQVTQNPRYLITVTGKKLTVTCSQNMNHEYMSWYRQDPGLGLRQIYYSMNVEVTDKGDVPEGYKVSRKEKRNFPLILESPSPNQTSLYFCASSLGQGANEKLFFGSGTQLSVL.

DNA for the CDR3: TGTGCCAGTAGCCTTACCGGGACAGGGAATTCACCCCTCCACTTT. This sequence encodes CASSLTGTGNSPLHF. The chain uses TRBV19 and TRBJ1-6; TRBD1 matches 9 bases. With 6 bases clipped from V and 7 bases from J, the junction kept 7 bases outside the gene matches. CDR3 size: 15 residues. Looked up from germline, CDR1 is LNHDA and CDR2 is SQIVND (reference sequence).

This clonotype came up many times. The gene calls are TRBV20-1 and TRBJ2-5, with D perhaps matching TRBD2 (6 bases). The germline V gene encodes CDR1 DFQATT and CDR2 SNEGSKA (reference sequence). Trimming left V 5 bases short and J 6 bases short, with 19 bases between. The CDR3 consists of 14 residues. DNA for the CDR3: TGCAGTGCTCGGCCCCTTCGGGAGTATCAGACCCAGTACTTC. This translates into CSARPLREYQTQYF.

V gene TRBV24-1 combines with J gene TRBJ1-2, with TRBD1 matching over 12 bases. CDR3 size: 15 residues. Germline V CDR1 and CDR2: KGHDR, SFDVKD. Losses at the gene ends were 7 bases for V and 2 bases for J; bases not matched to a gene: 4. The CDR3 sequence: CATSGDRGHNYGYTF. DNA of the CDR3: TGTGCCACCAGCGGGGACAGGGGGCACAACTATGGCTACACCTTC.